The 25 T cell receptor beta chains below come from one sample, sequenced in a study of tissue T cells after allogeneic stem cell transplantation (dated by TCRdb to between 2021 and 2024). Receptor libraries were prepared by the immunoSEQ multiplex PCR assay. The source is immuneACCESS, and TCRdb retained only in-frame sequences with V and J called. Part of the clones is not carried over; for the studies checked, unresolved V genes explain less than half of this, and the remainder is unexplained. This sample holds tens of thousands of clones; approximately 77% were observed only once. Over 0.6% of the sample belongs to the ten largest clones. Sequencing was carried out using spleen. These receptors were taken from a female BALB/c mouse in good health. This strain of mice has MHC haplotype H2-d.

Of note for this clone: Gene names are the mouse ones. With the read ending 1 residue before the CDR3 end, the germline J gene is used to fill in that end. The V and J genes are TRBV31 and TRBJ2-5; a weak D match, TRBD2 (6 bases). V was shortened by 0 bases and J by 0 bases, with 10 bases between the two germline ends. Germline lookup yields CDR1 GKSSPN and CDR2 SITVG. The CDR3 has 15 amino acids. The CDR3 sequence is CAWSLLGFNQDTQYF. The covered CDR3 bases are TGTGCCTGGAGTCTTCTGGGGTTTAACCAAGACACCCAGTAC.

On this clone: Gene labels here are mouse ones. The CDR3 bases that were read are TGTGCCAGCGGTGACAGGGAGGGTGGAAATACGCTCTAT. Protein product: CASGDREGGNTLY. The CDR3, in full, reads CASGDREGGNTLYF. The J gene is TRBJ1-3, the V gene TRBV13-2; TRBD1 might be the D (5 bases). The observed sequence ends 1 residue before the CDR3 terminus, with the missing tail filled in from the germline J gene. Trimming took off 2 bases at V and 3 bases at J, with 9 bases between the two ends. The CDR3 is 14 residues long. Germline V gives CDR1 NNHNN, CDR2 SYGAGS (reference sequence).

Details on this clone: Gene names and germline match the mouse. The observed sequence ends 1 residue before the CDR3 terminus, with the missing tail filled in from the germline J gene. The V call is TRBV30, the J call TRBJ1-1, with unresolved D. Deletions cut 1 base from V and 1 base from J, with 4 bases between. CDR3 length: 12 residues. CDR1 and CDR2 (germline): SQVVS, ANEGSEA. The CDR3 bases that were read are TGTAGTTCTAGAGGACAAAACACAGAAGTCTTC. Encoded protein: CSSRGQNTEVF. The entire CDR3 is CSSRGQNTEVFF.

Concerning this clone itself: Genes and germline come from the mouse. The CDR3 is cut off 1 residue early in the read; its end comes from the germline J gene. The gene calls are TRBV19 and TRBJ2-7; the match to TRBD1 covers 8 bases. V dropped 4 bases and J dropped 6; count of bases not matched to a gene: 9. The V gene's germline CDR1 is FNHDT and CDR2 SITEND (reference sequence). The CDR3 has 14 residues. The CDR3 region is CASSPPQGALEQYF. The sequenced CDR3 bases are TGTGCCAGCAGTCCCCCCCAGGGGGCGCTTGAACAGTAC.

A remark on this clone: The genes are named according to mouse. The read is 1 residue too short to cover the CDR3 end, so that end is filled in from the germline J gene. V usage is TRBV5 and J usage is TRBJ2-5, with 10 bases that match TRBD2. V was pared by 1 base and J by 8 bases, with 12 bases of the junction left unmatched. The CDR3 is made up of 17 amino acids. Germline V lookup: CDR1 LGHNA, CDR2 YNLKQL (reference sequence). The CDR3 bases that were read are TGTGCCAGCAGCCAAGGCGCTGGGGGGGCGCGGGAGGGCACCCAGTAC. Encoded protein: CASSQGAGGAREGTQY. The full CDR3 reads CASSQGAGGAREGTQYF.

Concerning this clone itself: Gene names refer to mouse genes. The read comes to an end 1 residue before the CDR3 does, leaving the germline J gene to fill in the end. This chain uses TRBV5 with TRBJ2-7; 10 bases fit TRBD2. There are 17 residues in the CDR3. V lost 1 base, J lost 4 bases, and 10 bases stayed unmatched. Germline V lookup: CDR1 LGHNA, CDR2 YNLKQL (reference sequence). The sequenced CDR3 bases are TGTGCCAGCAGCCAAGCCCCTGACTGGGGGGCCTATTATGAACAGTAC. It specifies CASSQAPDWGAYYEQY. From start to end, the CDR3 is CASSQAPDWGAYYEQYF.

Note on this clone: Gene names refer to mouse genes. The CDR3 extends 1 residue past the end of the read, so its final part is completed from the germline J gene. V usage is TRBV1 and J usage is TRBJ2-7; TRBD2 matches 8 bases. CDR3 size: 14 residues. V lost 0 bases, J lost 7 bases, and 5 bases stayed unmatched. Germline V gene lookup returns CDR1 NSQYPW and CDR2 LRSPGD (reference sequence). CDR3 loop: CTCSAELGGGEQYF. The covered CDR3 bases are TGCACCTGCAGTGCAGAGCTGGGGGGAGGAGAACAGTAC.

As regards this clone: Germline and genes here are mouse. The DNA ends 1 residue before the CDR3 does, and the rest of the CDR3 is filled in from the germline J gene. V is TRBV13-3 and J is TRBJ1-1; 10 bases match TRBD1. Unmatched junction bases numbered 4, after V lost 4 bases and J lost 4 bases. The length of the CDR3 is 14 residues. Germline CDR1 is NNHDY and CDR2 is SYVADS. The sequenced part of the CDR3 DNA is TGTGCCAGCAGTCCCGGGACAGGGGTCACAGAAGTCTTC. Its protein product is CASSPGTGVTEVF. The full CDR3 protein reads CASSPGTGVTEVFF.

On this clone itself: Each gene name is a mouse one. The CDR3 end lies 1 residue beyond the end of the read and is filled in from the germline J gene. The V and J genes are TRBV29 and TRBJ1-1; D remains ambiguous. The CDR3 consists of 10 residues. The germline CDR1 and CDR2 sequences are MSHET and SYDVDS. V was shortened by 5 bases and J by 8 bases, with 6 bases between the two germline ends. This CDR3 is CASSSMEVFF. The sequenced CDR3 bases are TGTGCTAGCAGTAGCATGGAAGTCTTC.

As for this clone: Genes and germline come from the mouse. The CDR3 goes on 1 residue after the read ends, and that part is filled in from the germline J gene. This chain uses TRBV2 with TRBJ1-2, with D unresolved. Per germline, CDR1 LGHNA and CDR2 YSYQKL. V shed 3 bases and J shed 0 bases, with 8 bases lying between them. The CDR3 covers 14 residues. The sequenced part of the CDR3 DNA is TGTGCCAGCAGCCACCCAACCACAAACTCCGACTACACC. It encodes CASSHPTTNSDYT. The CDR3, in full, reads CASSHPTTNSDYTF.

This clone was found once. Genes and germline come from the mouse. Read coverage stops 1 residue before the CDR3 terminus; the germline J gene supplies the remainder. This sequence joins TRBV2 and TRBJ1-6, with D possibly being TRBD1 (6 bases). TRBJ1-6 is annotated as an ORF whose role is uncertain. Germline V gives CDR1 LGHNA, CDR2 YSYQKL. CDR3 size: 17 residues. V was shortened by 1 base and J by 1 base, with 11 bases between the two germline ends. The covered CDR3 bases are TGTGCCAGCAGCCAAGTGGCAGGGGCGTCCTATAATTCGCCCCTCTAC. Its protein product is CASSQVAGASYNSPLY. The entire CDR3 reads CASSQVAGASYNSPLYF.

In regard to this clone: Mouse names are used for the genes. The CDR3 extends 1 residue past the end of the read, so its final part is completed from the germline J gene. The V gene is TRBV19, the J gene TRBJ2-5; 8 bases are shared with TRBD2. Germline assignment: CDR1 FNHDT and CDR2 SITEND (reference sequence). This CDR3 has 15 amino acids. The V segment lost 2 bases and the J segment 0 bases; nucleotides outside the gene matches: 2. The CDR3 protein is CASSIGGVNQDTQYF. The covered CDR3 bases are TGTGCCAGCAGTATTGGGGGGGTTAACCAAGACACCCAGTAC.

Comments on this clone: Genes here carry mouse names. The sequence runs out 1 residue before the end of the CDR3; the remainder is reconstructed from the germline J gene. The chain uses TRBV13-2 and TRBJ1-4, with 9 bases fitting TRBD1. Germline V CDR1 and CDR2: NNHNN, SYGAGS (reference sequence). This CDR3 region has 15 residues. V dropped 0 bases and J dropped 5; count of bases not matched to a gene: 2. Here the CDR3 reads CASGDEGTGNERLFF. Partial CDR3 DNA: TGTGCCAGCGGTGATGAAGGGACAGGGAACGAAAGATTATTT.

About this clone: Any gene name here is a mouse gene name. The DNA ends 1 residue before the CDR3 does, and the rest of the CDR3 is filled in from the germline J gene. The chain links TRBV5 to TRBJ1-2; a possible D gene is TRBD1 (5 bases). This CDR3 has 15 residues. Germline CDR1 LGHNA, CDR2 YNLKQL (reference sequence). With 0 bases removed from V and 2 bases from J, the gap between germline ends came to 10 bases. The covered CDR3 bases are TGTGCCAGCAGCCAAGATGGCAGGGCGAACTCCGACTACACC. Protein product: CASSQDGRANSDYT. The full CDR3 reads CASSQDGRANSDYTF.

For this clone: Genes and germline come from the mouse. Read coverage stops 1 residue before the CDR3 terminus; the germline J gene supplies the remainder. V gene TRBV4 combines with J gene TRBJ1-3, with 10 bases that match TRBD1. Germline V gene lookup returns CDR1 LGHDT and CDR2 YNNKQL (reference sequence). The CDR3 spans 15 residues. With V trimmed by 5 bases and J by 1 base, 2 bases remained unmatched. CDR3 protein: CASSRDRGSGNTLYF. The sequenced CDR3 bases are TGTGCCAGCAGCCGGGACAGGGGATCTGGAAATACGCTCTAT. Supplemented by reference TRBV4 and TRBJ1-3, the full variable domain reads ETAVFQTPNYHVTQVGNEVSFNCKQTLGHDTMYWYKQDSKKLLKIMFSYNNKQLIVNETVPRRFSPQSSDKAHLNLRIKSVEPEDSAVYLCASSRDRGSGNTLYFGEGSRLIVV.

Concerning this clone: Gene and germline names: mouse. The read is 1 residue too short to cover the CDR3 end, so that end is filled in from the germline J gene. This chain connects TRBV2 to TRBJ2-2; D remains unclear. The length of the CDR3 is 15 residues. Per the germline V gene, CDR1 is LGHNA and CDR2 is YSYQKL. V shed 1 base and J shed 2 bases, with 8 bases lying between them. CDR3 residues: CASSQVSGNTGQLYF. Partial CDR3 DNA: TGTGCCAGCAGCCAAGTGTCGGGGAACACCGGGCAGCTCTAC.

This clone was counted a single time. Gene and germline names: mouse. The CDR3 is cut off 1 residue early in the read; its end comes from the germline J gene. The chain links TRBV24 to TRBJ1-4; D possibly corresponds to TRBD1 (6 bases). The V end lost 0 bases, the J end lost 0 bases, and 14 bases lay between the germline ends. Germline V CDR1 and CDR2: KGHTA, FRNEEI. This CDR3 contains 18 residues. CDR3 in amino acids: CASSLYGGGRVSNERLFF. The sequenced part of the CDR3 DNA is TGTGCCAGCAGTCTGTATGGTGGGGGGCGAGTTTCCAACGAAAGATTATTT.

With regard to this clone: Germline and genes here are mouse. The read is 1 residue too short to cover the CDR3 end, so that end is filled in from the germline J gene. J is TRBJ1-6 and V is TRBV13-3; 8 bases map to TRBD1. TRBJ1-6 is assigned to the ORF class and has an uncertain function. From germline, CDR1 is NNHDY and CDR2 SYVADS. The CDR3 totals 15 residues. The J segment lost 4 bases and the V segment lost 2 bases, leaving 2 bases of the junction unmatched. Partial CDR3 DNA: TGTGCCAGCAGTGAACAGGGGGGTTATAATTCGCCCCTCTAC. As protein: CASSEQGGYNSPLY. The complete CDR3 sequence is CASSEQGGYNSPLYF.

In regard to this clone: Gene names and germline match the mouse. The read halts 1 residue ahead of the CDR3 end, with the missing end drawn from the germline J gene. The J gene is TRBJ1-1, the V gene TRBV5; possible D gene TRBD1, 5 bases. CDR3 length: 13 residues. CDR1 and CDR2 from the germline V gene are LGHNA and YNLKQL (reference sequence). V was cut by 4 bases and J by 5 bases, with 11 bases left in between. CDR3 bases read: TGTGCCAGCAGCCGCACAGAGGGGACAGAAGTCTTC. Its translation is CASSRTEGTEVF. The whole CDR3 protein reads CASSRTEGTEVFF.

About this clone itself: Mouse names are used for the genes. The DNA read from the CDR3 is TGTGCCAGCGGTCAGGGTAGTCAAAACACCTTGTAC. It is translated as CASGQGSQNTLY. In full, the CDR3 is CASGQGSQNTLYF. V usage is TRBV13-2 and J usage is TRBJ2-4, with a weak D call TRBD1 (5 bases). The read terminates 1 residue ahead of where the CDR3 ends, so the germline J gene completes it. V was pared by 4 bases and J by 0 bases, with 6 bases between. Germline-derived CDR1 and CDR2 are NNHNN and SYGAGS (reference sequence). The CDR3 totals 13 residues.

Turning to this clone: Each gene name is a mouse one. The read terminates 1 residue ahead of where the CDR3 ends, so the germline J gene completes it. The chain carries TRBV29 and TRBJ1-5, with 7 bases that match TRBD1. Trimming at V came to 2 bases and at J to 1 base, leaving 2 bases not matched to a gene. The CDR3 runs to 15 residues. Germline CDR1 is MSHET and CDR2 is SYDVDS. Here the CDR3 reads CASSLPTGNNQAPLF. The sequenced part of the CDR3 DNA is TGTGCTAGCAGTTTACCGACAGGGAACAACCAGGCTCCGCTT.

Concerning this clone itself: Gene names follow the mouse nomenclature. The CDR3 end is not reached by the read, which stops 1 residue before it; the germline J gene fills it in. This sequence joins TRBV31 and TRBJ1-4; the D gene is possibly TRBD1 (5 bases). Per germline, CDR1 GKSSPN and CDR2 SITVG. V was shortened by 0 bases and J by 3 bases, with 8 bases between the two germline ends. The CDR3 is 14 amino acids. CDR3 DNA, as far as it was read: TGTGCCTGGAGTCTACGGACAACCAACGAAAGATTATTT. It specifies CAWSLRTTNERLF. The entire CDR3 is CAWSLRTTNERLFF.

A word on this clone: Genes and germline come from the mouse. Read sequence stops 1 residue before the CDR3 end, and the germline J gene provides the missing end. V and J are TRBV13-1 and TRBJ2-2; 11 positions match TRBD2. CDR1 is NSHNY and CDR2 is SYGAGN in the germline V gene. V lost 0 bases to trimming and J lost 5 bases; unmatched junction nucleotides: 0. This CDR3 has 15 residues. The CDR3 loop reads CASSDGDWGTGQLYF. The sequenced CDR3 bases are TGTGCCAGCAGTGATGGGGACTGGGGGACCGGGCAGCTCTAC.

As for this clone: Gene names denote mouse genes. Here the CDR3 reads CASSDAQATEVFF. The sequenced part of the CDR3 DNA is TGTGCCAGCAGTGATGCACAAGCCACAGAAGTCTTC. The chain employs TRBV13-1 and TRBJ1-1; D gene uncertain. The read terminates 1 residue before the CDR3 end, so the remaining end is supplied by the germline J gene. The CDR3 spans 13 residues. Germline loops: CDR1 NSHNY, CDR2 SYGAGN. V lost 0 bases to trimming and J lost 4 bases, with 7 bases between them.

On this clone itself: Genes and germline come from the mouse. The read stops 1 residue short of the end of the CDR3; the missing end is completed from the germline J gene. The chain employs TRBV13-2 and TRBJ1-1; 9 bases align to TRBD1. V gave up 1 base and J gave up 3 bases; unmatched junction bases: 4. Germline V gives CDR1 NNHNN, CDR2 SYGAGS (reference sequence). The CDR3 extends over 15 amino acids. CDR3 region: CASGDPGQGDTEVFF. CDR3 bases read: TGTGCCAGCGGTGATCCGGGACAGGGAGACACAGAAGTCTTC.